Listed below are T cell receptor beta chains from one sample, sequenced in a study of blood T cell repertoires in COVID-19. Profiled with immunoSEQ multiplex PCR; TCRdb holds only in-frame clones, not every one. The sample lists roughly 250,000 clones, about 89% occurring once. The sample was peripheral blood. Receptors originate from a woman aged 45-65 years with acute or convalescent COVID-19. The CDR3 runs from the conserved cysteine through the conserved F or W.

TRBJ2-5	TRBV5-1	14	CASSLRFRQETQYF
TRBJ2-5	TRBV5-1	15	CASSFYTGGAETQYF
TRBJ2-1	TRBV7-3	15	CASSSHRESYNEQFF
TRBJ2-5	TRBV7-3	13	CASSWGLGETQYF
TRBJ2-1	TRBV7-2	15	CASSLRPGALNEQFF
TRBJ1-2	TRBV6-4	14	CASSDSKTASGYTF
TRBJ1-1	TRBV6-5	13	CASNYREWTEAFF
TRBJ2-5	TRBV3-1/TRBV3-2	16	CASSQDLAGQGETQYF
TRBJ2-7	TRBV27	16	CASSMISGRGPYEQYF
TRBJ1-2	TRBV28	17	CASSPTIPTTGYNGYTF
TRBJ2-1	TRBV15	14	CATSIDRGYNEQFF
TRBJ2-7	TRBV4-3	13	CASSQDRRYEQYF
TRBJ1-1	TRBV19	16	CASSRGQGGRIPEAFF
TRBJ2-5	TRBV27	14	CASRGQGMIGTQYF
TRBJ1-4	TRBV28	15	CASMAPGVTNEKLFF